Sequencing of this T cell receptor (beta chain) was carried out in a study of shared clonotypes between healthy human individuals. Turning to the study itself: CD4 naive and CD4 memory each took three plates per donor, while CD8 naive took two and CD8 memory one. Study-wide points: The small donor group covered limited genetic and exposure diversity. Compared with clonotypes that all four donors shared, non-shared clonotypes had lower generation probabilities.

The V end was cut by 0 bases, the J end by 5 bases, with 14 bases between. The length of the CDR3 is 15 residues. Per germline, CDR1 PRHDT and CDR2 FYEKMQ (reference sequence). All of the donors resided in Nashville, Tennessee, and each was a Caucasian adult. Repertoires were generated with immunoSEQ multiplex PCR, while TCRdb's copy carries only in-frame clones and drops some. The sample yields roughly 1,500,000 clones, 98% seen once. Only one count was recorded for this clone. Its target is not known. Specimen: naive CD4+ T cells sorted from blood. Sample subset: CD45RA+ positively selected. V is TRBV13 and J is TRBJ2-7; possible D gene TRBD2, 6 bases. The sequence was obtained from a man aged 25 to 40 in good health. The CDR3, as DNA: TGTGCCAGCAGCTTAGGCCAACTAGCAATGAACGAGCAGTACTTC. Amino acid sequence: CASSLGQLAMNEQYF.